Below, 5 T cell receptor beta chains from the same sample are listed, as sequenced in a study of T cell responses to AZD1222 COVID-19 vaccine. Produced via immunoSEQ multiplex PCR; TCRdb's table is partial and in-frame only. Found here are tens of thousands of clones, around 80% of them singletons; the top ten hold under 25%. Specimen: peripheral blood, collected on day 0 of AZD1222 vaccination. These receptors were collected from an adult in good health.

This chain connects TRBV18 to TRBJ2-5, with D possibly TRBD1 on 6 matching bases. Germline lookup yields CDR1 KGHSH and CDR2 LQKENI. V lost 5 bases to trimming and J lost 2 bases, with 15 bases between them. The CDR3 totals 15 residues. CDR3 region: CASSEIRTAQETQYF. The CDR3 DNA reads TGTGCCAGCTCAGAGATAAGGACAGCTCAAGAGACCCAGTACTTC.

Details on this clone: A single base separates this from a much larger clone, so it may be a read error. This CDR3 is also generated by other DNA sequences in the sample. The chain joins TRBV24-1 to TRBJ2-7; D remains unclear. The germline V and J ends were trimmed by 5 bases and 2 bases, with 6 bases remaining between them. This CDR3 spans 12 amino acids. The germline gives CDR1 KGHDR, CDR2 SFDVKD. CDR3 amino acids: CATSGPTYEQYF. CDR3 bases: TGTGCCACCAGTGGTCCAACCTACGAGCAGTACTTC.

The sample holds one count of this clone. The chain combines TRBV15 with TRBJ2-1, with 13 bases fitting TRBD2. The CDR3 has 16 residues. J lost 10 bases, V lost 2 bases, and 8 bases had no gene match. Germline assignment: CDR1 LNHNV and CDR2 YYDKDF (reference sequence). Written as DNA, the CDR3 is TGTGCCACCAGCAGATCTCGGACTAGCGGGAGAGCGGAGCAGTTCTTC. This sequence encodes CATSRSRTSGRAEQFF.

The chain has TRBV5-5 and TRBJ2-5, with D possibly TRBD1 on 5 matching bases. The germline V and J ends were trimmed by 0 bases and 2 bases, with 8 bases remaining between them. The length of the CDR3 is 14 residues. CDR1 SGHKS and CDR2 YYEKEE come from the germline V gene (reference sequence). This chain's CDR3 is CASSLVGPQETQYF. For the CDR3, the DNA is TGTGCCAGCAGCTTGGTGGGGCCACAAGAGACCCAGTACTTC.

The V gene is TRBV10-2, the J gene TRBJ2-7; 10 nucleotides agree with TRBD2. The CDR3 spans 15 residues. The germline V gene encodes CDR1 WSHSY and CDR2 SAAADI. Trimming removed 8 bases from V and 2 bases from J; junction bases left unmatched: 9. The CDR3 spells CASRSSGSVAYEQYF. The CDR3 DNA sequence: TGCGCCAGCCGGTCTAGCGGGAGTGTTGCCTACGAGCAGTACTTC.